Listed below are T cell receptor beta chains from one sample, sequenced in a study of high-grade serous ovarian cancer treatment subgroups. Libraries were prepared by immunoSEQ multiplex PCR; TCRdb keeps only in-frame clonotypes and omits some of them. The sample records over 9,000 clones, less than 90% being singletons. The sequenced sample consisted of tumor tissue. Source of these receptors: a human donor with high-grade serous ovarian cancer. The CDR3 runs from the conserved cysteine through the conserved F or W. A D gene is named only where the DNA matches it firmly. Clone sizes are given selectively: once, few, many, or a class where the clone is expanded.

size,D,V,J,CDR3,DNA
-,-,TRBV5-1,TRBJ2-7,CASSFLAGGEQYF,TGCGCCAGCAGCTTTTTGGCCGGGGGCGAGCAGTACTTC
-,-,TRBV29-1,TRBJ1-2,CSVAKTPTGGYTF,TGCAGCGTTGCCAAGACCCCCACAGGGGGCTACACCTTC
-,TRBD1,TRBV6-5,TRBJ2-1,CASSWQTGRSNEQFF,TGTGCCAGCAGTTGGCAGACAGGGAGAAGCAATGAGCAGTTCTTC
-,-,TRBV14,TRBJ1-4,CASSQDVGVNEKLFF,TGTGCCAGCAGCCAAGATGTGGGGGTTAATGAAAAACTGTTTTTT
-,-,TRBV4-1,TRBJ2-3,CASSRPQTANTQYF,TGCGCCAGCAGCCGCCCCCAGACTGCTAATACGCAGTATTTT
-,-,TRBV28,TRBJ2-2,CASSSQAPNTGELFF,TGTGCCAGCAGTTCACAGGCCCCGAACACCGGGGAGCTGTTTTTT
-,TRBD2,TRBV19,TRBJ2-5,CASSRSRTGGYSQETQYF,TGTGCCAGTAGCCGATCTCGGACGGGAGGATACTCACAAGAGACCCAGTACTTC
-,-,TRBV15,TRBJ2-5,CATSRDLRGVGETQYF,TGTGCCACCAGCAGAGATCTGAGAGGGGTGGGCGAGACCCAGTACTTC
-,-,TRBV5-6,TRBJ2-7,CASRNGVGVDEQYF,TGTGCCAGCAGGAACGGGGTGGGTGTCGACGAGCAGTACTTC
-,-,TRBV6-5,TRBJ2-7,CASSFSKNEQYF,TGTGCCAGCAGTTTTTCCAAGAACGAGCAGTACTTC
-,-,TRBV5-6,TRBJ1-4,CASSLRRVGEKLFF,TGTGCCAGCAGCTTGCGACGGGTTGGCGAAAAACTGTTTTTT
-,-,TRBV19,TRBJ1-5,CASSMVAGQPQHF,TGTGCCAGTAGTATGGTCGCAGGTCAGCCCCAGCATTTT
-,-,TRBV5-1,TRBJ2-2,CASSGTTNTGELFF,TGCGCCAGCAGCGGGACGACGAACACCGGGGAGCTGTTTTTT
-,TRBD2,TRBV6-1,TRBJ2-7,CAAMGRASGTYEQYF,TGTGCCGCCATGGGGAGGGCTAGCGGTACCTACGAGCAGTACTTC
-,-,TRBV5-6,TRBJ1-2,CASSLADTGYTF,TGTGCCAGCAGCTTGGCCGACACTGGCTACACCTTC
once,-,TRBV19,TRBJ1-3,CASSIGNGNTIYF,TGTGCCAGTAGTATTGGGAATGGAAACACCATATATTTT
few,-,TRBV2,TRBJ1-1,CASSLGNTEAFF,TGTGCCAGCAGTCTGGGGAACACTGAAGCTTTCTTT
-,-,TRBV2,TRBJ2-1,CAGRDQYYNEQFF,TGTGCCGGCCGGGACCAGTACTACAATGAGCAGTTCTTC
-,TRBD2,TRBV15,TRBJ2-5,CATSRDTSGGQEQYF,TGTGCCACCAGCAGAGATACGAGCGGGGGGCAGGAGCAGTACTTC
-,-,TRBV29-1,TRBJ1-4,CSIRVGGEKLFF,TGCAGCATTCGGGTGGGAGGGGAAAAACTGTTTTTT
once,-,TRBV28,TRBJ2-3,CASSFPLQRHTQYF,TGTGCCAGCAGTTTCCCACTTCAGAGGCATACGCAGTATTTT
-,TRBD1,TRBV27,TRBJ2-7,CASSLWGDRGLYEQYF,TGTGCCAGCAGTTTATGGGGGGACAGGGGGCTCTACGAGCAGTACTTC